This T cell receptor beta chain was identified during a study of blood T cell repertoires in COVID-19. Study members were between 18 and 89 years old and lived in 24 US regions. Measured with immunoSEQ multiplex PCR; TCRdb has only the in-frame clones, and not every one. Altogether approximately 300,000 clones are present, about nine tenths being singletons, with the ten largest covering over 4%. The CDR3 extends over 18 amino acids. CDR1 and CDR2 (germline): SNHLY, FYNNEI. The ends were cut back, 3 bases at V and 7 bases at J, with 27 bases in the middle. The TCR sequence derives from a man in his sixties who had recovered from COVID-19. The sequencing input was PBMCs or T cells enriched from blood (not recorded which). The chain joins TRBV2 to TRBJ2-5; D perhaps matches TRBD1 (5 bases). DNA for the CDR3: TGTGCCAGCAGTGATGTGAGAGTTCAACAAGGGGAAAGGGGGACCCAGTACTTC. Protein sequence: CASSDVRVQQGERGTQYF.